These T cell receptor beta chains were read from a single sample in a study of cytomegalovirus exposure and HLA in healthy donors. Method: immunoSEQ multiplex PCR; TCRdb's copy keeps in-frame clones and lacks some. This repertoire comprises some 120,000 clones; its ten largest clones make up around 3.9%. The specimen sequenced was PBMCs. Receptors were obtained from a man aged 18-30 years in good health and CMV-seronegative. CDR3s include the opening cysteine and the closing phenylalanine or tryptophan. Each record gives: J gene, V gene, D gene, CDR3 DNA, CDR3 protein. D genes are given only for firm matches.

TRBJ1-6 TRBV10-2 TRBD1 TGCGCCAGCACGGACAGGGAAACACCAGATAATTCACCCCTCCACTTT CASTDRETPDNSPLHF
TRBJ2-2 TRBV11-2 . TGTGCCAGCAGGTCAGACTGGGTCGTGAACACCGGGGAGCTGTTTTTT CASRSDWVVNTGELFF
TRBJ2-7 TRBV10-3 TRBD1 TGTGCCATCAGCCGACGACAGGGCGTCCACGAGCAGTACTTC CAISRRQGVHEQYF
TRBJ1-2 TRBV5-1 . TGCGCCAGCAGGACATTCACGGGGGGCTACACCTTC CASRTFTGGYTF
TRBJ2-7 TRBV19 TRBD2 TGTGCCAGTAGTACTCTAGGACTAGGGATCTACGAGCAGTACTTC CASSTLGLGIYEQYF
TRBJ2-7 TRBV5-1 TRBD2 TGCGCCAGCAGCGTGGCGATAGCGGGCTACGAGCAGTACTTC CASSVAIAGYEQYF
TRBJ2-7 TRBV29-1 . TGCAGCGTTGAAGATAGTGGGGGCCCCTACGAGCAGTACTTC CSVEDSGGPYEQYF
TRBJ2-1 TRBV18 TRBD1 TGTGCCAGCTCGTACAGGGGGGTCCAGGGGTCCTACAATGAGCAGTTCTTC CASSYRGVQGSYNEQFF
TRBJ2-7 TRBV19 . TGTGCCAGTAGTATAGCACACCGGGACGAGCAGTACTTC CASSIAHRDEQYF
TRBJ1-3 TRBV5-1 . TGCGCCAGCAGCTTGGGCCGGTCTGGAAACACCATATATTTT CASSLGRSGNTIYF
TRBJ1-2 TRBV6-5 . TGTGCCAGCAGTCACCAGCTCGACATCTACTATGGCTACACCTTC CASSHQLDIYYGYTF
TRBJ2-1 TRBV28 TRBD1 TGTGCCAGCAGTTTAGGGACAGGGCTCCGCTACAATGAGCAGTTCTTC CASSLGTGLRYNEQFF
TRBJ1-1 TRBV6-5 . TGTGCCAGCACCAACAGCAACACTGAAGCTTTCTTT CASTNSNTEAFF
TRBJ2-7 TRBV6-5 . TGTGCCAGCAGTTTGGGATCTAGCGCTTCCTACGAGCAGTACTTC CASSLGSSASYEQYF
TRBJ1-5 TRBV11-2 . TGTGCCAGCAGCCTTGGGCAGCCGTCCAATCAGCCCCAGCATTTT CASSLGQPSNQPQHF
TRBJ1-6 TRBV7-2 . TGTGCCACGGGGGTAGCCACGCGGTCACCCCTCCACTTT CATGVATRSPLHF
TRBJ1-5 TRBV2 TRBD1 TGTGCCAGCAAGGGACAGGGCAATCAGCCCCAGCATTTT CASKGQGNQPQHF
TRBJ2-2 TRBV29-1 TRBD1 TGCAGCGTGGACAGGGCATCCACCGGGGAGCTGTTTTTT CSVDRASTGELFF